Included here is one TCR beta chain sequence, with context. The antigen remains undetermined. Germline is not matched at one junction end, which may reflect a read error. The entry originates in a study of response to subunit inactivated influenza vaccine. General study results and limits: Authors suggested seasonal influenza vaccinations each recruit few new T cells.

Germline V CDR1 and CDR2: MNHNS, SASEGT. This CDR3 has 15 amino acids. TCRdb reanalysed the RT-PCR reads using MiXCR and keeps one entry per CDR3 protein. The repertoire holds 590,000 or so distinct CDR3 sequences, with 14% as singletons. The clonotype comes from a man aged 50 to 59 who received an inactivated influenza vaccine. The V gene is TRBV6-1, the J gene TRBJ2-1; possible D gene TRBD2, 5 bases. This specimen was PBMCs from blood, taken 14 to 15 days before vaccination. CDR3 DNA: TGTGCCTGCAGTCAAACTAGGCCTACCTTCAATGAGCAGTTCTTC. It is translated as CACSQTRPTFNEQFF.